A selection of T cell receptor beta chains follows, all from one sample in a study of T cells after yellow fever vaccination. TCRdb reanalysed the 5' RACE reads using MiXCR and keeps one entry per CDR3 protein. The table lists approximately 150,000 distinct CDR3 sequences, roughly 9% of them singletons. The material sequenced was CD8+ T cells sorted from PBMCs, taken 45 days after the yellow fever booster vaccination. The receptors were gathered from a man between 18 and 29 years old who received the YFV17D yellow fever vaccine. Each CDR3 is given without its conserved first and last residue. The listing skips clone size in some rows; elsewhere it reads once, few, many or a size class.

size: few; V: TRBV12-3/TRBV12-4; CDR3: ASSLGGNGYT
size: few; V: TRBV19; CDR3: ASSGSPYGYT
size: .; V: TRBV5-4; CDR3: ASSPGTKQF
size: .; V: TRBV12-3/TRBV12-4; CDR3: ASRPGGDTEAF
size: few; V: TRBV7-2; CDR3: ASSLNPRIGSYNEQF
size: few; V: TRBV27; CDR3: ASSSGRLSAGELF
size: .; V: TRBV7-9; CDR3: ASAGAYEQY
size: few; V: TRBV2; CDR3: ASRNPVSGEQF
size: .; V: TRBV11-2; CDR3: ASAPGTGPYEQY
size: few; V: TRBV6-5; CDR3: ASSYGAAGNEQY
size: many; V: TRBV5-1; CDR3: ASSFLDRANTEAF
size: few; V: TRBV18; CDR3: ASSPETGLAKNIQY
size: few; V: TRBV28; CDR3: ASAGALAGELF
size: .; V: TRBV6-6; CDR3: ASSDGQGISYGYT
size: .; V: TRBV5-1; CDR3: ASSFFPGQGAGEQF
size: many; V: TRBV4-3; CDR3: ASSQWRATEAF
size: .; V: TRBV30; CDR3: AWGTGGTEAF
size: .; V: TRBV7-2; CDR3: ASSPTGGLSYGYT
size: few; V: TRBV15; CDR3: ATSRTSGAQGYT
size: .; V: TRBV6-5; CDR3: ASSPQAQETQY
size: .; V: TRBV7-9; CDR3: ASSFPRFVTDTQY
size: few; V: TRBV12-3/TRBV12-4; CDR3: ASSQGAEGYT
size: few; V: TRBV4-1; CDR3: ASSQAVQETQY
size: few; V: TRBV7-9; CDR3: ASSPGDAYEQY
size: .; V: TRBV4-2; CDR3: ASSQEGQLHGYT
size: few; V: TRBV9; CDR3: ASSPRGSTDTQY
size: many; V: TRBV6-5; CDR3: ASSPGRRGDGI
size: .; V: TRBV7-2; CDR3: ASSFLGQGLGGYNSPLH
size: .; V: TRBV2; CDR3: ASSPDRAGNTIY
size: .; V: TRBV10-3; CDR3: AITVNGDRPVGGELF
size: few; V: TRBV7-6; CDR3: ASSTSPQGVYNEQF
size: medium-sized; V: TRBV7-3; CDR3: ASSVGLAGNNEQF
size: .; V: TRBV9; CDR3: ASSVGRGNYGYT
size: few; V: TRBV7-9; CDR3: ASSPPGTGLRTDTQY
size: .; V: TRBV25-1; CDR3: ASSMGSPLH
size: .; V: TRBV7-9; CDR3: ATADIPWTGGDQPQH
size: few; V: TRBV15; CDR3: ATSRAMGQGATETQY
size: few; V: TRBV21-1; CDR3: ASSAPTGGTYEQY
size: many; V: TRBV7-6; CDR3: ASSRGRGADTQY
size: .; V: TRBV6-2/TRBV6-3; CDR3: ASSPDAGANVLT
size: few; V: TRBV7-9; CDR3: ATAVRESGNTIY
size: large; V: TRBV5-4; CDR3: ASRAMKGSYNSPLH
size: .; V: TRBV9; CDR3: ASSARAELRNTEAF
size: few; V: TRBV24-1; CDR3: ATSDEGGNQPQH
size: few; V: TRBV12-5; CDR3: ASGLVRSGSFGYT
size: .; V: TRBV6-5; CDR3: ASRVRTSGEQY
size: .; V: TRBV9; CDR3: ASSTRDRGSPYEQY
size: many; V: TRBV19; CDR3: ASSIDWGAGELF
size: many; V: TRBV18; CDR3: ASSPIWDQRPGELF
size: many; V: TRBV7-9; CDR3: ASSPGTNQETQY
size: .; V: TRBV11-2; CDR3: ASSRSSGGALETQY
size: many; V: TRBV5-1; CDR3: ASSSGFGSNQPQH
size: few; V: TRBV18; CDR3: ASSPPRDRQGNEQF
size: .; V: TRBV7-7; CDR3: ASSLVGAPNEKLF